This T cell receptor beta chain was retrieved from a study of a mutant IDH1 vaccine in newly diagnosed glioma. Across the study: Once 4-6 weeks had passed after radiotherapy alone, vaccination started, or it started with temozolomide cycles.

The trim removed 6 bases at V and 7 bases at J, leaving 9 bases unmatched. Germline CDR1 and CDR2: MGHRA and YSYEKL. The CDR3 consists of 15 residues. Sequencing was performed with immunoSEQ multiplex PCR; in TCRdb, only in-frame clones are kept and a portion is missing. The sample lists approximately 60,000 clones, around 83% occurring once. General study results and limits: Pseudoprogression appears to have had no connection to changes in top peripheral T cell clonotypes. In about 94% of patients, immune responses induced by the vaccine occurred.

The sample's time point: week 23, last vaccination. Vaccine doses each comprised 300 ug of mutant IDH1 20-mer peptide, with topical imiquimod. The donor cohort comprised cases of new WHO grade 3 or 4 IDH1-mutant, ATRX-lost astrocytoma. Comments on this clone: Its matching antigen is unknown.

The V call is TRBV4-1, the J call TRBJ1-5; 10 bases match TRBD1. This clonotype was sampled from a man younger than 40 with glioma. Sequences were derived from PBMCs, sampled from a glioma patient whose treatment included an IDH1 peptide vaccine. The CDR3: CASRQTRTGGQPQHF. As DNA, the CDR3 is TGCGCCAGCAGACAAACGCGGACAGGGGGACAGCCCCAGCATTTT.